This section outlines one T cell receptor (beta chain) sequence together with its context. Per the germline V gene, CDR1 is SNHLY and CDR2 is FYNNEI. The CDR3 sequence is 12 residues long. V shed 8 bases, J shed 5 bases, and the junction held 2 bases outside the gene matches. Assay used: immunoSEQ multiplex PCR; TCRdb lists only in-frame clones, some missing. Of approximately 13,000 clones listed, around 83% were seen once; the top ten hold around 4.4%. This sample was taken from a study of blood T cell dynamics during melanoma immunotherapy. Time point here: pre-treatment baseline. Patients with prior systemic cancer treatment, concomitant immunosuppressants, or other active malignancies were excluded.

This TCR was recovered from a human donor with melanoma. This rearrangement joins TRBV2 to TRBJ1-1; 10 bases map to TRBD1. This material consisted of blood, taken from a patient treated with checkpoint blockade. The CDR3 region is CASGTGVTEAFF. CDR3 bases: TGTGCCAGCGGGACAGGGGTTACTGAAGCTTTCTTT.